The 21 T cell receptor beta chains reported below all come from one sample, sequenced in a study of cytomegalovirus exposure and HLA in healthy donors. This table comes from immunoSEQ multiplex PCR, and its TCRdb copy is limited to in-frame clones, with some not included. Of approximately 270,000 clones listed, 87% are singletons. Sequenced: PBMCs. All receptors come from a man between 18 and 29 years old in good health and CMV-seropositive.

This rearrangement joins TRBV29-1 to TRBJ2-1; 7 bases align to TRBD2. Germline V gene lookup returns CDR1 SQVTM and CDR2 ANQGSEA. This CDR3 region has 14 residues. V was clipped by 6 bases and J by 4 bases; unmatched bases: 9. The DNA for the CDR3 is TGCAGCGTGGGGGGGATACTAGCTTACAATGAGCAGTTCTTC. Translating it yields CSVGGILAYNEQFF.

This clone appeared once. The chain has TRBV28 and TRBJ2-1; D possibly corresponds to TRBD2 (6 bases). Germline loops: CDR1 MDHEN, CDR2 SYDVKM. V was trimmed by 4 bases and J by 3 bases, leaving 7 bases between them. The CDR3 covers 13 residues. The CDR3 coding sequence is TGTGCCAGCAGTTCTAGCGACTACAATGAGCAGTTCTTC. Translated, it gives CASSSSDYNEQFF.

The rearrangement links TRBV7-2 to TRBJ2-5, with TRBD2 matching 10 bases. The length of the CDR3 is 17 residues. J lost 4 bases, V lost 5 bases, and 13 bases had no gene match. Germline values: CDR1 SGHTA, CDR2 FQGNSA. The DNA of the CDR3 is TGTGCCAGCAGCCCAGGATTGCTAGCGGGAGTTGTAGAGACCCAGTACTTC. It codes for CASSPGLLAGVVETQYF.

The CDR3 coding sequence is TGTGCCAGCAAGGTGAAGGAGGGCGGCAATGAGCAGTTCTTC. Amino acid sequence: CASKVKEGGNEQFF. The V and J genes are TRBV6-1 and TRBJ2-1; D possibly corresponds to TRBD2 (6 bases). Germline V gene data show CDR1 as MNHNS and CDR2 as SASEGT. CDR3 length: 14 amino acids. Trimming took 7 bases from V and 6 from J, leaving 16 bases between them.

This chain links TRBV9 with TRBJ2-7, with a tentative D call TRBD2 (6 bases). With 1 base removed from V and 7 bases from J, the gap between germline ends came to 18 bases. The CDR3 sequence is 15 residues long. Per the germline V gene, CDR1 is SGDLS and CDR2 is YYNGEE. The CDR3 loop is CASSVWAGGGGEQYF. In DNA form, the CDR3 reads TGTGCCAGCAGCGTATGGGCAGGAGGTGGGGGGGAGCAGTACTTC.

The V and J genes are TRBV11-2 and TRBJ2-3; D is unresolved. Trimming shortened V by 2 bases and J by 2 bases, and 14 bases separated the two germline ends. Germline V gene lookup returns CDR1 SGHAT and CDR2 FQNNGV. The length of the CDR3 is 16 residues. The CDR3 reads CASSLRRRRITDTQYF. CDR3 DNA: TGTGCCAGCAGCTTAAGGCGCAGAAGAATCACAGATACGCAGTATTTT.

The J gene is TRBJ2-1, the V gene TRBV7-9; weak D call: TRBD2 (5 bases). The CDR3 contains 17 residues. Trimming pared 0 bases from V and 0 bases from J, leaving 12 bases between. The germline V gene encodes CDR1 SEHNR and CDR2 FQNEAQ (reference sequence). CDR3 residues: CASSLASERSSYNEQFF. The CDR3 nucleotides are TGTGCCAGCAGCTTAGCGTCGGAGCGGAGCTCCTACAATGAGCAGTTCTTC.

The gene calls are TRBV2 and TRBJ1-1; D unclear. The length of the CDR3 is 13 residues. The V end lost 7 bases, the J end lost 0 bases, and 9 bases lay between the germline ends. The V gene's germline CDR1 is SNHLY and CDR2 FYNNEI. The chain's CDR3 is CASKTLMNTEAFF. For the CDR3, the DNA is TGTGCCAGCAAGACCCTAATGAACACTGAAGCTTTCTTT.

This chain connects TRBV19 to TRBJ2-7; D remains unclear. The length of the CDR3 is 13 residues. V lost 7 bases and J 5 bases, leaving 15 bases between the germline ends. The V gene's germline CDR1 is LNHDA and CDR2 SQIVND (reference sequence). CDR3 sequence: CASKRRETDEQYF. In nucleotides, the CDR3 is TGTGCCAGTAAAAGGAGAGAGACTGACGAGCAGTACTTC.

In its sample, this clone was seen once. The chain combines TRBV27 with TRBJ1-1; TRBD1 matches 10 bases. The V and J ends lost 5 bases and 6 bases, in that order; junction bases with no gene match: 6. The CDR3 covers 14 residues. Germline values: CDR1 MNHEY, CDR2 SMNVEV (reference sequence). The DNA for the CDR3 is TGTGCCAGCAGTCCGGGACAGGGGTGGGCTGAAGCTTTCTTT. Amino acid sequence: CASSPGQGWAEAFF.

This clone has just one count. The chain employs TRBV27 and TRBJ2-7, with D perhaps TRBD1 or TRBD2 (5 bases each). V was clipped by 3 bases and J by 3 bases, with 18 bases between them. The CDR3 extends over 16 amino acids. CDR1 is MNHEY, CDR2 SMNVEV, per germline (reference sequence). The CDR3 protein is CASSLSSPGPVYEQYF. CDR3 nucleotide sequence: TGTGCCAGCAGTTTGTCAAGTCCGGGACCGGTCTACGAGCAGTACTTC.

The J gene is TRBJ2-7, the V gene TRBV7-2, with 10 bases lining up with TRBD2. The trim removed 7 bases at V and 4 bases at J, leaving 13 bases unmatched. CDR1 SGHTA and CDR2 FQGNSA come from the germline V gene. There are 16 residues in the CDR3. The CDR3 DNA reads TGTGCCAGCACCCAATCGGGGCTAGCGGGAGTTTACGAGCAGTACTTC. Translated: CASTQSGLAGVYEQYF.

The rearrangement joins TRBV6-6 to TRBJ1-3; no clear D gene. The CDR3 loop spans 14 amino acids. Trimming shortened V by 7 bases and J by 1 base, and 11 bases separated the two germline ends. Germline V gives CDR1 MNHNY, CDR2 SVGAGI (reference sequence). Written as DNA, the CDR3 is TGTGCCAGCACCCCCCCTGGTTCTGGAAACACCATATATTTT. Its translation: CASTPPGSGNTIYF.

The chain recombines TRBV30 with TRBJ1-5, with D perhaps matching TRBD1 (5 bases). Germline CDR1 reads GTSNPN; CDR2 reads SVGIG (reference sequence). There are 13 residues in the CDR3. V dropped 2 bases and J dropped 7 bases, with 12 bases sitting between them. The CDR3 region is CAWSLRANQPQHF. In nucleotides, the CDR3 is TGTGCCTGGAGTCTCAGGGCCAACCAGCCCCAGCATTTT.

The genes are TRBV5-6 and TRBJ2-4; the D gene could be TRBD1 or TRBD2 (6 bases each). Per germline, CDR1 SGHDT and CDR2 YYEEEE. Trimming took off 7 bases at V and 1 base at J, with 12 bases between the two ends. The CDR3 spans 14 residues. This CDR3 reads CASERGVAKNIQYF. CDR3 DNA sequence: TGTGCCAGCGAGAGGGGGGTGGCCAAAAACATTCAGTACTTC.

The CDR3 loop is CASSQDYLTGEGGEQYF. In nucleotides, the CDR3 is TGTGCCAGCAGCCAAGATTATCTGACAGGGGAAGGAGGTGAGCAGTACTTC. The chain links TRBV14 to TRBJ2-7, with TRBD1 matching over 8 bases. The germline CDR1 and CDR2 sequences are SGHDN and FVKESK. V lost 0 bases and J lost 7; bases outside the gene matches: 14. The CDR3 is 17 amino acids.

The CDR3 region has the DNA TGCGCCAGCAGTGACCGCAGACAGAGCTCCTACAATGAGCAGTTCTTC. This encodes CASSDRRQSSYNEQFF. The J gene is TRBJ2-1, the V gene TRBV10-1; TRBD1 might be the D (5 bases). The CDR3 covers 16 residues. CDR1 is WNHNN, CDR2 SYGVQD, per germline (reference sequence). The germline V and J ends were trimmed by 3 bases and 0 bases, with 12 bases remaining between them.

The J gene is TRBJ1-2, the V gene TRBV5-4; D remains ambiguous. The CDR3 extends over 14 amino acids. V was cut by 3 bases and J by 5 bases, with 14 bases left in between. Germline CDR1 and CDR2: SGHNT and YYREEE (reference sequence). Here the CDR3 DNA reads TGTGCCAGCAGCTCTTATGAGAGGAGGTATGGCTACACCTTC. It translates to CASSSYERRYGYTF.

The genes are TRBV2 and TRBJ2-7; 8 bases line up with TRBD1. V lost 6 bases and J lost 0; bases outside the gene matches: 13. The CDR3 is 17 amino acids. Germline CDR1 is SNHLY and CDR2 is FYNNEI. The CDR3 region has the DNA TGTGCCAGCAGACGCACCCCCTGGGACAGGAGCTCCTACGAGCAGTACTTC. This gives the protein CASRRTPWDRSSYEQYF.

This chain links TRBV5-1 with TRBJ2-1; 9 positions agree with TRBD2. The J segment lost 0 bases and the V segment lost 2 bases, leaving 3 bases of the junction unmatched. Germline CDR1 SGHRS, CDR2 YFSETQ. This CDR3 is built from 16 residues. CDR3 sequence: CASSFHSGSSYNEQFF. CDR3 bases: TGCGCCAGCAGCTTCCATAGCGGGAGCTCCTACAATGAGCAGTTCTTC.

The chain carries TRBV6-5 and TRBJ1-1, with a tentative D call TRBD1 (5 bases). Germline CDR1 is MNHEY and CDR2 is SVGAGI. The CDR3 sequence is 14 residues long. V was trimmed by 2 bases and J by 0 bases, leaving 7 bases between them. In DNA, the CDR3 is TGTGCCAGCAGTTACCCAGGGATGAACACTGAAGCTTTCTTT. Encoded protein: CASSYPGMNTEAFF.